This TCR beta chain was profiled in a study of T-cell reconstitution after alpha-beta-depleted transplantation in children. This clonotype was counted at least ten times. The germline V gene has CDR1 MNHNS and CDR2 SASEGT. The CDR3 sequence is 16 residues long. V lost 3 bases, J lost 0 bases, and 11 bases lay in between. A library of TCRbeta sequences, prepared with unique molecular identifiers, was generated. TCRdb ran MiXCR on the PCR reads and lists one entry per CDR3 protein. The sample has 80,000 to 95,000 distinct CDR3 sequences, 8% to 9% seen once; the top ten hold 5.5% to 8%. The receptor was isolated from a human donor who donated a stem cell graft to a child with congenital amegakaryocytic thrombocytopenia. The genes are TRBV6-1 and TRBJ2-2; perhaps D is TRBD1 or TRBD2 (5 bases each). Source: PBMCs from the stem cell graft donor, taken from the stem cell graft. The CDR3 here is CASSELGDTNTGELFF. DNA of the CDR3: TGTGCCAGCAGTGAGTTGGGGGATACGAACACCGGGGAGCTGTTTTTT.